The 8 T cell receptor beta chains below all came from one sample that was sequenced in a study of post-analysis software for immune sequencing data. General study results and limits: Controls showed lower frequencies than patients for five TRBV segments, and TRBV5-6, TRBV5-1 and TRBV20-1 were among these.

Sequencing libraries made from TCR beta cDNA carried unique molecular identifiers. TCRdb used MiXCR to reprocess the PCR reads, holding one entry per CDR3 protein. The table lists 700,000 to 900,000 distinct CDR3 sequences, about 43% of them singletons. Their cognate antigens are unknown. Sequencing used blood. These receptors came from a girl aged 5 to 17 with multiple sclerosis.

This clonotype was observed a handful of times. The V call is TRBV20-1, the J call TRBJ2-1; 9 bases match TRBD2. The germline V gene has CDR1 DFQATT and CDR2 SNEGSKA (reference sequence). This CDR3 spans 18 amino acids. V lost 1 base, J lost 8 bases, and 18 bases stayed unmatched. Here the CDR3 reads CSARAAVGGSGSHHEQFF. For the CDR3, the DNA is TGCAGTGCTAGAGCCGCCGTCGGGGGTAGCGGGAGTCACCATGAGCAGTTCTTC.

As DNA, the CDR3 is TGCGCCAGCAGCCCGGCCTTGGTGGGGGAGACCCAGTACTTC. This translates into CASSPALVGETQYF. The chain recombines TRBV4-1 with TRBJ2-7; D gene uncertain. The DNA matches TRBJ2-5 better at its end, which makes the J call doubtful. This CDR3 contains 14 residues. Germline V gives CDR1 MGHRA, CDR2 YSYEKL.

This clonotype was counted a few times. This rearrangement joins TRBV24-1 to TRBJ2-1; D call uncertain. Germline V gives CDR1 KGHDR, CDR2 SFDVKD. The CDR3 is made up of 12 amino acids. The V and J ends lost 3 bases and 8 bases respectively, with 7 bases between them. DNA of the CDR3: TGTGCCACCAGTGATAGCTTTGATGAGCAGTTCTTC. The encoded protein is CATSDSFDEQFF.

The rearrangement links TRBV6-1 to TRBJ1-4; no definite D call. Germline V gene sequence: CDR1 MNHNS, CDR2 SASEGT. This CDR3 has 13 amino acids. Trimming cost V 1 base and J 10 bases, with 10 bases left between them. The CDR3 reads CASSEELVLKLFF. CDR3 nucleotide sequence: TGTGCCAGCAGTGAAGAACTGGTCCTAAAACTGTTTTTT.

The chain carries TRBV5-5 and TRBJ2-1; 11 bases match TRBD2. Trimming cost V 4 bases and J 7 bases; bases outside gene matches: 13. The CDR3 covers 17 residues. Germline CDR1 SGHKS, CDR2 YYEKEE (reference sequence). The CDR3 spells CASSPRGLAGGENEQFF. CDR3 in DNA: TGTGCCAGCAGCCCCCGGGGGTTAGCGGGAGGGGAAAATGAGCAGTTCTTC.

There are a few counts of this clonotype. The V and J genes are TRBV27 and TRBJ1-2; no definite D call. Trimming pared 5 bases from V and 4 bases from J, leaving 11 bases between. There are 13 residues in the CDR3. CDR1 and CDR2 (germline): MNHEY, SMNVEV (reference sequence). The CDR3 spells CASSPAYPYGYTF. The CDR3 DNA sequence: TGTGCCAGCAGTCCCGCATACCCCTATGGCTACACCTTC.

This clonotype was observed a handful of times. The chain recombines TRBV6-2 or TRBV6-3 with TRBJ2-3, with D uncertain. Trimming stripped 7 bases from V and 5 bases from J, with 16 bases between. This CDR3 spans 14 amino acids. Germline values: CDR1 MNHEY, CDR2 SVGEGT. CDR3: CASTTKIRGDTQYF. The CDR3 nucleotides read TGTGCCAGCACGACGAAAATTCGCGGAGATACGCAGTATTTT.

CDR3 loop: CASSFGRDEAFF. CDR3 in DNA: TGCGCCAGCAGCTTTGGCAGGGACGAAGCTTTCTTT. V and J are TRBV5-1 and TRBJ1-1; a weak D match, TRBD1 (5 bases). Germline values: CDR1 SGHRS, CDR2 YFSETQ. The CDR3 loop spans 12 amino acids. The V gene lost 2 bases and the J gene lost 8 bases, with 10 bases spanning the gap.